These 9 T cell receptor beta chains originate from one sample sequenced in a study of memory CD4+ T cells and cytomegalovirus serostatus. The sort gate was single viable CD3+CD4+CD8-CD45RO+ cells for memory CD4+ T cells. Repertoires were generated with immunoSEQ multiplex PCR, while TCRdb's copy carries only in-frame clones and drops some. The table shows 30,000 to 45,000 clones, with 70% to 80% occurring only once. The material sequenced was memory CD4+ T cells from blood. These receptors were taken from an adult in good health and CMV-seropositive.

The sample holds one count of this clone. The rearrangement uses TRBV6-1 and TRBJ2-1; TRBD2 is a possible D gene (6 bases). This CDR3 spans 17 amino acids. The germline gives CDR1 MNHNS, CDR2 SASEGT. Trimming removed 0 bases from V and 5 bases from J, with 17 bases in between. In nucleotides, the CDR3 is TGTGCCAGCAGTGAAGCGCTTTTGGGGGGATTTGACAATGAGCAGTTCTTC. Translation: CASSEALLGGFDNEQFF.

This chain connects TRBV20-1 to TRBJ1-1; D remains unclear. This CDR3 is built from 11 residues. The germline gives CDR1 DFQATT, CDR2 SNEGSKA (reference sequence). V was trimmed by 6 bases and J by 3 bases, leaving 8 bases between them. CDR3 region: CSAGWDTEAFF. CDR3 DNA: TGCAGTGCCGGCTGGGACACTGAAGCTTTCTTT.

By sample fraction, this clone is medium-sized. V and J are TRBV11-2 and TRBJ1-1; D uncertain. V was shortened by 0 bases and J by 4 bases, with 6 bases between the two germline ends. Germline CDR1 and CDR2: SGHAT and FQNNGV. The CDR3 has 13 residues. CDR3 amino acids: CASSLDWRTEAFF. The CDR3 DNA reads as TGTGCCAGCAGCTTAGACTGGCGCACTGAAGCTTTCTTT.

The rearrangement joins TRBV4-1 to TRBJ1-1, with 8 bases identical to TRBD1. The trim removed 3 bases at V and 5 bases at J, leaving 14 bases unmatched. The germline CDR1 and CDR2 sequences are MGHRA and YSYEKL. The CDR3 sequence is 17 residues long. Here the CDR3 DNA reads TGCGCCAGCAGCCATATAACCTTAGGGACAGGAGGAACTGAAGCTTTCTTT. This codes for CASSHITLGTGGTEAFF.

The gene calls are TRBV4-2 and TRBJ2-2; 11 bases are shared with TRBD1. From germline, CDR1 is LGHNA and CDR2 YNFKEQ. This CDR3 is 18 amino acids long. V shed 0 bases and J 5 bases; nucleotides not matched to a gene: 8. The CDR3 region has the DNA TGTGCCAGCAGCCAAGATCAGGGGACAGGGGGTGGGACCGGGGAGCTGTTTTTT. Translation gives CASSQDQGTGGGTGELFF.

This chain links TRBV2 with TRBJ1-1; perhaps TRBD1 as D (5 bases). Germline CDR1 reads SNHLY; CDR2 reads FYNNEI. The CDR3 sequence is 13 residues long. V gave up 6 bases and J gave up 4 bases, with 12 bases separating them. The CDR3 region is CASRAGSITEAFF. The CDR3 coding sequence is TGTGCCAGCAGGGCAGGGAGTATCACTGAAGCTTTCTTT.

This chain links TRBV18 with TRBJ1-1; D remains unclear. The V end was cut by 0 bases, the J end by 4 bases, with 18 bases between. Germline values: CDR1 KGHSH, CDR2 LQKENI. This CDR3 is 17 amino acids long. The CDR3 coding sequence is TGTGCCAGCTCACCACCGCCCCCAGGTCGCGGGATCACTGAAGCTTTCTTT. Translation: CASSPPPPGRGITEAFF.

V usage is TRBV11-2 and J usage is TRBJ2-2; 13 nucleotides match TRBD2. Germline CDR1 is SGHAT and CDR2 is FQNNGV. The CDR3 spans 18 residues. With 0 bases clipped from V and 5 bases from J, the junction kept 6 bases outside the gene matches. This CDR3 reads CASSLDQWTSGGTGELFF. CDR3 coding DNA: TGTGCCAGCAGCTTAGATCAGTGGACTAGCGGGGGAACCGGGGAGCTGTTTTTT.

The chain is built from TRBV6-1 and TRBJ1-2, with 7 bases lining up with TRBD1. Trimming cost V 4 bases and J 3 bases; bases outside gene matches: 5. In germline, CDR1 is MNHNS, CDR2 SASEGT. The CDR3 extends over 14 amino acids. The CDR3 loop reads CASSGGTVHYGYTF. The DNA of the CDR3 is TGTGCCAGCAGTGGCGGGACAGTTCACTATGGCTACACCTTC.